This T cell receptor (beta chain) emerged from a study of blood T cell repertoires in COVID-19. About the research overall: Sources were T cells, B-cell-depleted T cells, or PBMCs; the material itself was cDNA or gDNA.

Authors' analysis steps: Estimation of nucleated cell counts was performed using reference gene primer amplification. Profiling relied on immunoSEQ multiplex PCR, and the TCRdb table lists in-frame clones only, not all of them. D and trimming were read from the DNA, whereas the V and J calls and clone size are those reported in that table. The table lists 250,000 to 350,000 clones, about 88% of them singletons. The CDR3 extends over 22 amino acids. V lost 0 bases to trimming and J lost 1 base; unmatched junction nucleotides: 16. Seattle cases were enrolled at active infection and followed longitudinally.

Source material: peripheral blood. The genes are TRBV6-7 and TRBJ2-6; the match to TRBD1 covers 9 bases. TRBV6-7 is classed as an ORF, of uncertain function. The TCR comes from a woman between 25 and 40 years old with COVID-19, enrolled during active disease. The CDR3 DNA reads as TGTGCCAGCAGTTACTCGACTGTCTCTCGTGGACAGGGGATATCTGGGGCCAACGTCCTGACTTTC. This sequence encodes CASSYSTVSRGQGISGANVLTF.